These 29 T cell receptor beta chains originate from one sample sequenced in a study of T cell responses to AZD1222 COVID-19 vaccine. Here immunoSEQ multiplex PCR was the method, and the copy in TCRdb shows in-frame clones only, minus some. The profile shows approximately 110,000 clones, 87% of them singletons. The sample in question was peripheral blood, obtained on day 0 of AZD1222 vaccination. These receptors were taken from an adult in good health.

In its sample, this clone was seen a few times. V and J are TRBV9 and TRBJ1-2; TRBD1 matches 7 bases. After removal of 4 bases from V and 6 bases from J, the junction contained 15 bases not matched to a gene. Germline V CDR1 and CDR2: SGDLS, YYNGEE. The CDR3 consists of 16 residues. DNA for the CDR3: TGTGCCAGCAGCACCCAGCCCCCACAGGGGTATAATGGCTACACCTTC. Protein product: CASSTQPPQGYNGYTF.

The V gene is TRBV19, the J gene TRBJ2-3; 9 nucleotides align to TRBD2. Germline V lookup: CDR1 LNHDA, CDR2 SQIVND (reference sequence). The V and J ends lost 4 bases and 4 bases, in that order; junction bases with no gene match: 9. The CDR3 runs to 16 residues. The CDR3 nucleotides read TGTGCCAGTAGTAAATCTAGCGGGGCCCCGGCAGATACGCAGTATTTT. It encodes CASSKSSGAPADTQYF. Complete variable domain (other parts from reference TRBV19 and TRBJ2-3): DGGITQSPKYLFRKEGQNVTLSCEQNLNHDAMYWYRQDPGQGLRLIYYSQIVNDFQKGDIAEGYSVSREKKESFPLTVTSAQKNPTAFYLCASSKSSGAPADTQYFGPGTRLTVL.

The CDR3 here is CASSPTGGGEQYF. CDR3 DNA sequence: TGTGCCAGCAGCCCCACGGGTGGAGGCGAGCAGTACTTC. The V call is TRBV3-1 (or the pseudogene TRBV3-2), the J call TRBJ2-7, with D tentatively TRBD2 (5 bases). The length of the CDR3 is 13 residues. V lost 4 bases to trimming and J lost 6 bases, with 13 bases between them. Germline V gives CDR1 LGHDT, CDR2 YNNKEL (reference sequence).

The rearrangement joins TRBV30 to TRBJ2-7; 9 bases align to TRBD1. Unmatched junction bases numbered 5, after V lost 3 bases and J lost 2 bases. The CDR3 length is 14 residues. Germline V gene lookup returns CDR1 GTSNPN and CDR2 SVGIG (reference sequence). The CDR3 DNA sequence: TGTGCCTGGAGCCCAGGACAGGGGACCTACGAGCAGTACTTC. The encoded protein is CAWSPGQGTYEQYF.

J is TRBJ2-5 and V is TRBV5-1; either TRBD1 or TRBD2 may fit D (6 bases each). The CDR3 consists of 18 residues. Between the trimmed V and J ends, which lost 4 bases and 2 bases, there was a span of 24 bases. Germline-derived CDR1 and CDR2 are SGHRS and YFSETQ. This chain's CDR3 is CASSRGPSRPEGQETQYF. CDR3 sequence (DNA): TGCGCCAGCAGCCGGGGGCCAAGCCGCCCAGAGGGGCAAGAGACCCAGTACTTC. Using reference TRBV5-1 and TRBJ2-5 for the parts outside the CDR3, the full variable domain is KAGVTQTPRYLIKTRGQQVTLSCSPISGHRSVSWYQQTPGQGLQFLFEYFSETQRNKGNFPGRFSGRQFSNSRSEMNVSTLELGDSALYLCASSRGPSRPEGQETQYFGPGTRLLVL.

This clone was detected a few times. V gene TRBV19 combines with J gene TRBJ1-2; TRBD1 matches 10 bases. The CDR3 is 13 amino acids. Germline V lookup: CDR1 LNHDA, CDR2 SQIVND (reference sequence). V lost 3 bases to trimming and J lost 6 bases; unmatched junction nucleotides: 1. DNA of the CDR3: TGTGCCAGTAGTATCGGGACAGGGGATGGCTACACCTTC. It is translated as CASSIGTGDGYTF.

The rearrangement links TRBV12-5 to TRBJ2-6, with a tentative D call TRBD2 (5 bases). The CDR3 is made up of 20 amino acids. Germline CDR1 LGHNT, CDR2 FRNRAP. Trimming took off 0 bases at V and 0 bases at J, with 18 bases between the two ends. CDR3: CASGLVTVGVLGSGANVLTF. CDR3 nucleotide sequence: TGTGCTAGTGGTTTGGTAACAGTGGGAGTACTAGGCTCTGGGGCCAACGTCCTGACTTTC. Filled out from reference TRBV12-5 and TRBJ2-6, the complete variable domain reads DARVTQTPRHKVTEMGQEVTMRCQPILGHNTVFWYRQTMMQGLELLAYFRNRAPLDDSGMPKDRFSAEMPDATLATLKIQPSEPRDSAVYFCASGLVTVGVLGSGANVLTFGAGSRLTVL.

This clone was detected only once. In DNA, the CDR3 is TGTGCCAGCAGCGCGGCGCTAGGGGGATACGAGCAGTACTTC. This sequence encodes CASSAALGGYEQYF. The gene calls are TRBV5-4 and TRBJ2-7, with D perhaps TRBD1 (6 bases). Germline values: CDR1 SGHNT, CDR2 YYREEE (reference sequence). Trimming removed 4 bases at V and 4 bases at J, with 15 bases between. The CDR3 length is 14 residues. Drawing the rest from reference TRBV5-4 and TRBJ2-7, the complete variable domain is ETGVTQSPTHLIKTRGQQVTLRCSSQSGHNTVSWYQQALGQGPQFIFQYYREEENGRGNFPPRFSGLQFPNYSSELNVNALELDDSALYLCASSAALGGYEQYFGPGTRLTVT.

The CDR3, as DNA: TGTGCCAGCAGCTTAGAGGGGCTGTATACTGAAGCTTTCTTT. Protein sequence: CASSLEGLYTEAFF. The J gene is TRBJ1-1, the V gene TRBV7-2; a weak D match, TRBD1 (5 bases). The CDR3 is 14 residues long. Germline V gives CDR1 SGHTA, CDR2 FQGNSA. Deletions cut 1 base from V and 5 bases from J, with 11 bases between. The full variable domain, with the rest looked up from reference TRBV7-2 and TRBJ1-1, is GAGVSQSPSNKVTEKGKDVELRCDPISGHTALYWYRQSLGQGLEFLIYFQGNSAPDKSGLPSDRFSAERTGGSVSTLTIQRTQQEDSAVYLCASSLEGLYTEAFFGQGTRLTVV.

This sequence joins TRBV30 and TRBJ1-6, with D uncertain. CDR3 size: 12 residues. Deletions cut 1 base from V and 8 bases from J, with 6 bases between. Germline CDR1 GTSNPN, CDR2 SVGIG (reference sequence). The CDR3: CAWSEGDSPLHF. CDR3 DNA sequence: TGTGCCTGGAGTGAAGGTGATTCACCCCTCCACTTT.

Remarks on this clone: Other DNA sequences of this sample code for an identical CDR3. V and J are TRBV10-3 and TRBJ2-3; D is ambiguous. CDR1 and CDR2 (germline): ENHRY, SYGVKD. Trimming removed 0 bases from V and 3 bases from J, with 7 bases in between. CDR3 length equals 14 residues. This CDR3 is CAISESIGTDTQYF. The CDR3 DNA is TGTGCCATCAGTGAGTCGATTGGGACAGATACGCAGTATTTT.

CDR3 sequence: CASSVFSYEQYF. The CDR3 nucleotides read TGTGCCAGCAGTGTTTTTTCCTACGAGCAGTACTTC. The rearrangement uses TRBV6-4 and TRBJ2-7; D call uncertain. Germline CDR1 reads MRHNA; CDR2 reads SNTAGT. The CDR3 has 12 residues. Trimming stripped 4 bases from V and 1 base from J, with 5 bases between.

This chain links TRBV4-2 with TRBJ2-1; 11 positions match TRBD1. CDR1 is LGHNA, CDR2 YNFKEQ, per germline. Trimming at V came to 1 base and at J to 7 bases, leaving 9 bases not matched to a gene. This CDR3 region has 17 residues. CDR3 in DNA: TGTGCCAGCAGCCAAGCCGGGACAGGGGGTAACAAAAATGAGCAGTTCTTC. It translates to CASSQAGTGGNKNEQFF.

This chain joins TRBV5-1 and TRBJ2-1; TRBD2 matches 14 bases. Germline V CDR1 and CDR2: SGHRS, YFSETQ. Trimming at V came to 1 base and at J to 4 bases, leaving 10 bases not matched to a gene. The CDR3 spans 19 residues. CDR3 DNA sequence: TGCGCCAGCAGCTTGAGGGGGACTAGCGGGGGAAACCTATACAATGAGCAGTTCTTC. Translating it yields CASSLRGTSGGNLYNEQFF.

The chain joins TRBV5-4 to TRBJ2-1; TRBD1 or TRBD2 may be the D gene (6 bases each). The CDR3 runs to 16 residues. V was cut by 3 bases and J by 6 bases, with 19 bases left in between. The germline V gene encodes CDR1 SGHNT and CDR2 YYREEE (reference sequence). CDR3 nucleotides: TGTGCCAGCAGCTCCCGTTGGGGCAGGGGAGGCAATGAGCAGTTCTTC. As protein: CASSSRWGRGGNEQFF.

A remark on this clone: At one end the junction does not follow the germline gene, possibly because of a read error. V and J are TRBV19 and TRBJ2-7; possible D gene TRBD2, 7 bases. The CDR3 runs 14 residues. In germline, CDR1 is LNHDA, CDR2 SQIVND (reference sequence). The CDR3 nucleotides read TGTGCCAGTAGTATTTCGGGGGGCTCCAACGAGCAGTACTTC. Translating gives CASSISGGSNEQYF.

This rearrangement joins TRBV5-1 to TRBJ1-2; a weak D match, TRBD1 (5 bases). This CDR3 comprises 16 residues. Germline V lookup: CDR1 SGHRS, CDR2 YFSETQ. The V end lost 0 bases, the J end lost 4 bases, and 16 bases lay between the germline ends. CDR3 sequence reads: CASSLDNTGTSYGYTF. The DNA of the CDR3 is TGCGCCAGCAGCTTGGATAACACCGGGACTTCCTATGGCTACACCTTC.

The genes are TRBV25-1 and TRBJ1-1, with D unclear. Per the germline V gene, CDR1 is MGHDK and CDR2 is SYGVNS. There are 13 residues in the CDR3. Trimming shortened V by 3 bases and J by 4 bases, and 9 bases separated the two germline ends. The CDR3 loop reads CASSDFRRTEAFF. The CDR3 DNA reads TGTGCCAGCAGTGATTTTCGGCGCACTGAAGCTTTCTTT.

The chain couples TRBV28 to TRBJ2-3; the D gene is possibly TRBD2 (6 bases). Trimming cost V 3 bases and J 5 bases, with 15 bases left between them. CDR3 length equals 15 residues. Per the germline V gene, CDR1 is MDHEN and CDR2 is SYDVKM. The CDR3 region is CASSLKLAVGDTQYF. CDR3 nucleotides: TGTGCCAGCAGTTTGAAACTAGCAGTAGGAGATACGCAGTATTTT.

This rearrangement joins TRBV7-2 to TRBJ2-1; D is unclear. V lost 5 bases and J lost 1, with 12 bases in between. The germline V gene has CDR1 SGHTA and CDR2 FQGNSA. This CDR3 spans 15 amino acids. CDR3 sequence reads: CASSLDQKSYNEQFF. Written as DNA, the CDR3 is TGTGCCAGCAGCCTAGATCAGAAGTCCTACAATGAGCAGTTCTTC.

The rearrangement uses TRBV24-1 and TRBJ2-2; D may be TRBD2 (6 bases). There are 14 residues in the CDR3. CDR1 is KGHDR and CDR2 is SFDVKD in the germline V gene. The ends were cut back, 4 bases at V and 7 bases at J, with 12 bases in the middle. CDR3 DNA sequence: TGTGCCACCAGTGACCCTACTAGCCTCGGGGAGCTGTTTTTT. This gives the protein CATSDPTSLGELFF.

This rearrangement joins TRBV15 to TRBJ1-1, with unresolved D. The germline V and J ends were trimmed by 5 bases and 2 bases, with 3 bases remaining between them. This CDR3 has 11 residues. CDR1 is LNHNV and CDR2 is YYDKDF in the germline V gene (reference sequence). In DNA, the CDR3 is TGTGCCACCAGCGTAAACACTGAAGCTTTCTTT. Translated, it gives CATSVNTEAFF.

V is TRBV18 and J is TRBJ1-1, with 10 bases lining up with TRBD1. CDR3 length: 16 residues. Germline V gene data show CDR1 as KGHSH and CDR2 as LQKENI. V shed 3 bases, J shed 4 bases, and the junction held 8 bases outside the gene matches. CDR3: CASSPRGRDRGTEAFF. For the CDR3, the DNA is TGTGCCAGCTCACCTCGGGGCCGGGACAGGGGCACTGAAGCTTTCTTT.

V gene TRBV19 combines with J gene TRBJ1-1; D unclear. V was cut by 3 bases and J by 0 bases, with 20 bases left in between. The CDR3 is 18 amino acids. Germline V CDR1 and CDR2: LNHDA, SQIVND (reference sequence). CDR3 sequence: CASSIQLIGLGMNTEAFF. CDR3 DNA sequence: TGTGCCAGTAGTATTCAACTCATCGGTTTGGGGATGAACACTGAAGCTTTCTTT.

This clone was detected once. The rearrangement uses TRBV19 and TRBJ2-5; TRBD2 aligns across 9 bases. Germline V gives CDR1 LNHDA, CDR2 SQIVND (reference sequence). The junction had 15 bases not matched to a gene; V was cut back by 5 bases and J by 5 bases. The CDR3 runs 17 residues. For the CDR3, the DNA is TGTGCCAGTAGTGATCTTCTTAGCGGGAGTAATCGGGAGACCCAGTACTTC. Translation gives CASSDLLSGSNRETQYF.

V and J are TRBV29-1 and TRBJ2-3; D is possibly TRBD1 (5 bases). CDR1 SQVTM and CDR2 ANQGSEA come from the germline V gene. The CDR3 length is 12 residues. The V end lost 8 bases, the J end lost 2 bases, and 11 bases lay between the germline ends. CDR3 DNA: TGCAGCACAGGACCCCCCACAGATACGCAGTATTTT. Its protein product is CSTGPPTDTQYF.

The chain combines TRBV3-1 (or the pseudogene TRBV3-2) with TRBJ1-2; D gene uncertain. Per germline, CDR1 LGHDT and CDR2 YNNKEL (reference sequence). The CDR3 loop spans 15 amino acids. Trimming removed 0 bases from V and 6 bases from J, with 14 bases in between. CDR3 in amino acids: CASSQDFGKADGYTF. CDR3 sequence (DNA): TGTGCCAGCAGCCAAGACTTTGGCAAAGCCGATGGCTACACCTTC.

The rearrangement uses TRBV3-1 (or the pseudogene TRBV3-2) and TRBJ1-5; D gene ambiguous. The CDR3 is 14 amino acids. Germline V gene lookup returns CDR1 LGHDT and CDR2 YNNKEL (reference sequence). The V end lost 1 base, the J end lost 5 bases, and 9 bases lay between the germline ends. In DNA, the CDR3 is TGTGCCAGCAGCCAAGCGGTCGGGGATCAGCCCCAGCATTTT. This gives the protein CASSQAVGDQPQHF.

The chain recombines TRBV28 with TRBJ1-2, with a possible D match to TRBD1 (5 bases). Trimming stripped 6 bases from V and 5 bases from J, with 19 bases between. Germline CDR1 and CDR2: MDHEN and SYDVKM. This CDR3 is built from 15 residues. CDR3 sequence: CASRIRDGSYYGYTF. The CDR3 DNA follows: TGTGCCAGCAGAATCCGGGACGGGAGCTATTATGGCTACACCTTC.